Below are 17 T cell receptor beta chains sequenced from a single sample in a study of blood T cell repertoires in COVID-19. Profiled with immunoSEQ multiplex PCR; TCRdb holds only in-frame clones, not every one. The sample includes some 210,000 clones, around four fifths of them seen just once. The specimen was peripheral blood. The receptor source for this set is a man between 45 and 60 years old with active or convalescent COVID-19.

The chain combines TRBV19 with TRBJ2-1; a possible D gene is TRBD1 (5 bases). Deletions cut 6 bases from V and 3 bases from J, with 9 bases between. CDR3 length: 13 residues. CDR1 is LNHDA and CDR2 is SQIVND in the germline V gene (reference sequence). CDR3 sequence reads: CASSPDSYNEQFF. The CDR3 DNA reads TGTGCCAGTAGCCCCGACAGCTACAATGAGCAGTTCTTC.

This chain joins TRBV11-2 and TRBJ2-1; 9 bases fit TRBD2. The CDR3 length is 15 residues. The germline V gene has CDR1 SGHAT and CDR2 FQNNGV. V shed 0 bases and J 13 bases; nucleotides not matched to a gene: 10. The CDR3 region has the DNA TGTGCCAGCAGCTTAGATGGTAGCGGGAGCGACGCCCAGTTCTTC. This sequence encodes CASSLDGSGSDAQFF.

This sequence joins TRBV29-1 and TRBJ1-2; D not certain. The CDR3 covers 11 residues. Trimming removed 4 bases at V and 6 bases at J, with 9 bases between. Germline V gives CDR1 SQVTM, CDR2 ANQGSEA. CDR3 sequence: CSVGSTHGYTF. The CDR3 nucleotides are TGCAGCGTTGGGAGTACCCATGGCTACACCTTC.

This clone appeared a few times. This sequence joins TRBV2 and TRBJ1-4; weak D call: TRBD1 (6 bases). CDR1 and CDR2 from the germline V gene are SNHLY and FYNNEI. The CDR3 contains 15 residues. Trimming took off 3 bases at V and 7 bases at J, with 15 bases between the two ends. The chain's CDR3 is CASSETRGRGEKLFF. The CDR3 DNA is TGTGCCAGCAGTGAGACCCGGGGCAGGGGTGAAAAACTGTTTTTT.

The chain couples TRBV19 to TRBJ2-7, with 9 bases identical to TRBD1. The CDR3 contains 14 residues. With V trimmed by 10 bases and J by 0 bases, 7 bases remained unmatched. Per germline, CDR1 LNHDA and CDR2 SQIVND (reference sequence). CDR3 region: CATADRGNSYEQYF. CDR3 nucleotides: TGTGCCACCGCGGACAGGGGCAACTCCTACGAGCAGTACTTC.

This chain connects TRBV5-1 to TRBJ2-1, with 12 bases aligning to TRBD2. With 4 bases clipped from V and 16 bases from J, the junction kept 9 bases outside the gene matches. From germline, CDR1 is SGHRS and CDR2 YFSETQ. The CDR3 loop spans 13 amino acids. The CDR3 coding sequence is TGCGCCAGCAGCGAGGCTAGCGGGGGGGCCGCCTTCTTC. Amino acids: CASSEASGGAAFF.

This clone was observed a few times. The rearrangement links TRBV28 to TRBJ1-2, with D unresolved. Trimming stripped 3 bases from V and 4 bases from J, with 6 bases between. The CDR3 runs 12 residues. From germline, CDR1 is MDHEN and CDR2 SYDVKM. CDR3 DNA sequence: TGTGCCAGCAGTTTGGGCCCCTATGGCTACACCTTC. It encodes CASSLGPYGYTF.

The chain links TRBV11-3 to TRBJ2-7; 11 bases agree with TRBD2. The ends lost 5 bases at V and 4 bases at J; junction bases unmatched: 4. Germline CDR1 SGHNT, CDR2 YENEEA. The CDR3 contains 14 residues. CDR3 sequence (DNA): TGTGCCAGCAGCCAACTAGCGGGAGCATACGAGCAGTACTTC. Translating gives CASSQLAGAYEQYF.

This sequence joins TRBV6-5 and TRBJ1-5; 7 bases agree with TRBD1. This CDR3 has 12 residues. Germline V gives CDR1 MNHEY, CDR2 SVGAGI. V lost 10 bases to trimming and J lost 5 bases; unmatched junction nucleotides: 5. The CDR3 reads CATRQGDQPQHF. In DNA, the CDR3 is TGTGCCACACGACAGGGAGATCAGCCCCAGCATTTT.

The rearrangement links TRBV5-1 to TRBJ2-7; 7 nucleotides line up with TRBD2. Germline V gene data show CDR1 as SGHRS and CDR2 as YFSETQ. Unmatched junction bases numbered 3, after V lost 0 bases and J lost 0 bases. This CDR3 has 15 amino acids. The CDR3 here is CASSLGGGYSYEQYF. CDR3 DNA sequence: TGCGCCAGCAGCTTGGGCGGGGGTTACTCCTACGAGCAGTACTTC.

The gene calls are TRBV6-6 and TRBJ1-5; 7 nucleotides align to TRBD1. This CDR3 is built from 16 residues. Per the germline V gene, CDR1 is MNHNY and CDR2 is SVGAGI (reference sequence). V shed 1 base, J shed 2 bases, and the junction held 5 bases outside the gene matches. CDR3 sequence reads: CASSYFGTARNQPQHF. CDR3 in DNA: TGTGCCAGCAGTTACTTTGGGACAGCCCGCAATCAGCCCCAGCATTTT.

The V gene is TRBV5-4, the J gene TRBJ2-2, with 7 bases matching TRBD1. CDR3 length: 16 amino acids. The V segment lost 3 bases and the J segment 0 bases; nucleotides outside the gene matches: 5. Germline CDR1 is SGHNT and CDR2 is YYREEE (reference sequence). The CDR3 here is CASSSRQGPNTGELFF. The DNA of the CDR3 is TGTGCCAGCAGCTCTCGACAGGGACCGAACACCGGGGAGCTGTTTTTT.

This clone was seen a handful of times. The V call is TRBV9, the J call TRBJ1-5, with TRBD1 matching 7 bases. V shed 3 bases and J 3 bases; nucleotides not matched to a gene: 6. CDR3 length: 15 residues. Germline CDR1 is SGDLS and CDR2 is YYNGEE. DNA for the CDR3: TGTGCCAGCAGCGCCTCCGGGACAGCCAATCAGCCCCAGCATTTT. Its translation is CASSASGTANQPQHF.

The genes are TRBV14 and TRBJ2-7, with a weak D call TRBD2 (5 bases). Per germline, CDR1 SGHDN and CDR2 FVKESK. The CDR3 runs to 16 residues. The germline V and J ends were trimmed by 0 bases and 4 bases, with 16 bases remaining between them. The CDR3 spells CASSQDWRGFAYEQYF. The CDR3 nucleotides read TGTGCCAGCAGCCAAGATTGGAGAGGGTTCGCGTACGAGCAGTACTTC.

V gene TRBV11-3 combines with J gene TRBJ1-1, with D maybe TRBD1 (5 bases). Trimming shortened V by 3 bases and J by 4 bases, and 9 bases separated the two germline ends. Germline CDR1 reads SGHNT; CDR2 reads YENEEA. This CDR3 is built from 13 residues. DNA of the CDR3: TGTGCCAGCAGCTTGACAGCCGTCACTGAAGCTTTCTTT. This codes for CASSLTAVTEAFF. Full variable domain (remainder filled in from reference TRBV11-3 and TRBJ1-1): EAGVVQSPRYKIIEKKQPVAFWCNPISGHNTLYWYLQNLGQGPELLIRYENEEAVDDSQLPKDRFSAERLKGVDSTLKIQPAELGDSAVYLCASSLTAVTEAFFGQGTRLTVV.

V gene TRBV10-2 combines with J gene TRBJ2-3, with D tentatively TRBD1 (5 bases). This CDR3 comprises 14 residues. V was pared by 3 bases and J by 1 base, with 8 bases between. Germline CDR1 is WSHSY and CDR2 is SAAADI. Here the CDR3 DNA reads TGCGCCAGCAGTGACGGCAGGGGCACAGATACGCAGTATTTT. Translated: CASSDGRGTDTQYF.

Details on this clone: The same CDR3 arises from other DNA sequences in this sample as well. CDR3 in amino acids: CASSRRGTEAFF. DNA for the CDR3: TGTGCCAGCAGCCGGAGGGGCACTGAAGCTTTCTTT. The J gene is TRBJ1-1, the V gene TRBV14; a weak D match, TRBD1 (5 bases). Germline values: CDR1 SGHDN, CDR2 FVKESK. V gave up 4 bases and J gave up 4 bases, with 7 bases separating them. The CDR3 has 12 residues. Using reference TRBV14 and TRBJ1-1 for the parts outside the CDR3, the full variable domain is EAGVTQFPSHSVIEKGQTVTLRCDPISGHDNLYWYRRVMGKEIKFLLHFVKESKQDESGMPNNRFLAERTGGTYSTLKVQPAELEDSGVYFCASSRRGTEAFFGQGTRLTVV.